This entry lists 25 T cell receptor beta chains sequenced from one sample in a study of OX40 agonist ivuxolimab in advanced cancers. Repertoires were generated with immunoSEQ multiplex PCR, while TCRdb's copy carries only in-frame clones and drops some. The data contain about 81,000 clones, 80% to 90% of them singletons. This material consisted of CD4+ or CD8+ T cells sorted from blood, taken in a trial of the OX40 agonist ivuxolimab. All receptors come from an adult with an advanced solid tumor such as melanoma, head and neck, liver or kidney cancer.

The chain recombines TRBV2 with TRBJ1-3; 8 bases are shared with TRBD1. V lost 6 bases and J lost 2; bases outside the gene matches: 6. Looked up from germline, CDR1 is SNHLY and CDR2 is FYNNEI. The CDR3 has 15 amino acids. The CDR3 protein is CASRRRTGTGNTIYF. The CDR3 coding sequence is TGTGCCAGCAGACGGAGGACAGGGACTGGAAACACCATATATTTT. The whole variable domain, remainder taken from reference TRBV2 and TRBJ1-3, is EPEVTQTPSHQVTQMGQEVILRCVPISNHLYFYWYRQILGQKVEFLVSFYNNEISEKSEIFDDQFSVERPDGSNFTLKIRSTKLEDSAMYFCASRRRTGTGNTIYFGEGSWLTVV.

The CDR3 here is CASSPGGGYNEQFF. The CDR3 nucleotides read TGTGCCAGCAGCCCAGGGGGGGGGTACAATGAGCAGTTCTTC. This rearrangement joins TRBV11-3 to TRBJ2-1; D might be TRBD1 or TRBD2, each matching 7 bases. This CDR3 has 14 residues. CDR1 and CDR2 from the germline V gene are SGHNT and YENEEA. Trimming stripped 5 bases from V and 4 bases from J, with 12 bases between.

The V call is TRBV4-2, the J call TRBJ1-4, with D maybe TRBD1 (5 bases). Trimming removed 5 bases from V and 2 bases from J, with 12 bases in between. Germline V gene data show CDR1 as LGHNA and CDR2 as YNFKEQ. This CDR3 has 15 amino acids. The CDR3 here is CASSGVRGTNEKLFF. CDR3 DNA sequence: TGTGCCAGCAGCGGAGTTCGGGGGACTAATGAAAAACTGTTTTTT.

The V and J genes are TRBV18 and TRBJ1-1; no clear D gene. Trimming cost V 6 bases and J 3 bases, with 11 bases left between them. This CDR3 has 13 residues. Per the germline V gene, CDR1 is KGHSH and CDR2 is LQKENI. CDR3 DNA: TGTGCCAGCTCCCGCACGCGGGACACTGAAGCTTTCTTT. Protein: CASSRTRDTEAFF.

The chain is built from TRBV9 and TRBJ1-4, with 7 bases identical to TRBD1. Per germline, CDR1 SGDLS and CDR2 YYNGEE. This CDR3 spans 15 amino acids. Trimming cost V 0 bases and J 6 bases; bases outside gene matches: 5. The CDR3 is CASSVVGTAYEKLFF. Written as DNA, the CDR3 is TGTGCCAGCAGCGTAGTAGGGACAGCCTATGAAAAACTGTTTTTT.

The chain employs TRBV7-9 and TRBJ2-1; a weak D match, TRBD2 (6 bases). Trimming removed 5 bases from V and 1 base from J, with 15 bases in between. The germline V gene encodes CDR1 SEHNR and CDR2 FQNEAQ (reference sequence). The CDR3 consists of 16 residues. The CDR3 DNA reads TGTGCCAGCAGCCCCGGGGGAAGCGGTTCCTACAATGAGCAGTTCTTC. It specifies CASSPGGSGSYNEQFF.

The chain carries TRBV19 and TRBJ2-7, with 7 bases lining up with TRBD1. Germline V gene lookup returns CDR1 LNHDA and CDR2 SQIVND (reference sequence). V shed 1 base, J shed 3 bases, and the junction held 0 bases outside the gene matches. The CDR3 is 13 residues long. This CDR3 is CASSIGDSYEQYF. The CDR3 DNA reads TGTGCCAGTAGTATAGGGGACAGCTACGAGCAGTACTTC.

The genes are TRBV30 and TRBJ2-7; TRBD2 might be the D (6 bases). V was pared by 0 bases and J by 5 bases, with 11 bases between. The CDR3 has 13 amino acids. In germline, CDR1 is GTSNPN, CDR2 SVGIG (reference sequence). The CDR3 DNA is TGTGCCTGGAGTGTATCGGGGGTCAACGAGCAGTACTTC. Its protein product is CAWSVSGVNEQYF.

This chain joins TRBV5-1 and TRBJ2-1, with TRBD2 matching 13 bases. There are 16 residues in the CDR3. V shed 3 bases, J shed 7 bases, and the junction held 7 bases outside the gene matches. In germline, CDR1 is SGHRS, CDR2 YFSETQ. CDR3 amino acids: CASSSTGTSGKNEQFF. CDR3 bases: TGCGCCAGCAGCTCCACAGGGACTAGCGGGAAGAATGAGCAGTTCTTC.

V is TRBV28 and J is TRBJ1-4; D is perhaps TRBD1 (6 bases). This CDR3 is 16 amino acids long. V was clipped by 7 bases and J by 2 bases, with 17 bases between them. The germline CDR1 and CDR2 sequences are MDHEN and SYDVKM. The CDR3 nucleotides are TGTGCCAGCACCATAGGGGGGGCGCGGACTAATGAAAAACTGTTTTTT. Amino acids: CASTIGGARTNEKLFF. Full variable domain (rest looked up from reference TRBV28 and TRBJ1-4): DVKVTQSSRYLVKRTGEKVFLECVQDMDHENMFWYRQDPGLGLRLIYFSYDVKMKEKGDIPEGYSVSREKKERFSLILESASTNQTSMYLCASTIGGARTNEKLFFGSGTQLSVL.

V gene TRBV20-1 combines with J gene TRBJ1-1; 8 bases agree with TRBD1. The CDR3 spans 11 residues. From germline, CDR1 is DFQATT and CDR2 SNEGSKA (reference sequence). With 3 bases clipped from V and 11 bases from J, the junction kept 5 bases outside the gene matches. DNA of the CDR3: TGCAGTGCTAGTGAGGACAGGGTCGCTTTCTTT. It codes for CSASEDRVAFF.

V and J are TRBV6-1 and TRBJ2-3, with a weak D call TRBD2 (5 bases). CDR3 length: 13 amino acids. The germline V gene encodes CDR1 MNHNS and CDR2 SASEGT. V shed 7 bases and J shed 2 bases, with 10 bases lying between them. CDR3 in DNA: TGTGCCAGCATATCGGGGTCCACAGATACGCAGTATTTT. Encoded protein: CASISGSTDTQYF.

The J gene is TRBJ2-1, the V gene TRBV11-3; 8 bases match TRBD1. V lost 5 bases, J lost 12 bases, and 9 bases stayed unmatched. The germline gives CDR1 SGHNT, CDR2 YENEEA. CDR3 length equals 13 residues. In DNA, the CDR3 is TGTGCCAGCAGCCCACTGACAGGGGCGGGGCAGTTCTTC. It codes for CASSPLTGAGQFF.

This sequence joins TRBV30 and TRBJ1-3; D unresolved. The V end was cut by 4 bases, the J end by 0 bases, with 10 bases between. The CDR3 is made up of 14 amino acids. Germline V CDR1 and CDR2: GTSNPN, SVGIG (reference sequence). CDR3 loop: CAWTKGLSGNTIYF. The CDR3 region has the DNA TGTGCCTGGACGAAAGGCCTCTCTGGAAACACCATATATTTT. The whole variable domain, filled in from reference TRBV30 and TRBJ1-3, reads SQTIHQWPATLVQPVGSPLSLECTVEGTSNPNLYWYRQAAGRGLQLLFYSVGIGQISSEVPQNLSASRPQDRQFILSSKKLLLSDSGFYLCAWTKGLSGNTIYFGEGSWLTVV.

This clone was found once. The chain has TRBV5-4 and TRBJ2-2; D not resolved. CDR1 is SGHNT, CDR2 YYREEE, per germline (reference sequence). The V end lost 4 bases, the J end lost 3 bases, and 7 bases lay between the germline ends. The CDR3 is made up of 13 amino acids. This CDR3 reads CASSPQDTGELFF. The CDR3 DNA follows: TGTGCCAGCAGCCCGCAGGACACCGGGGAGCTGTTTTTT.

This clone was picked up one time. The rearrangement uses TRBV6-5 and TRBJ2-1; 8 positions agree with TRBD2. Germline CDR1 reads MNHEY; CDR2 reads SVGAGI. CDR3 length: 15 residues. J lost 8 bases, V lost 0 bases, and 6 bases had no gene match. CDR3 nucleotides: TGTGCCAGCAGTTACTCGTCGGGGGGGCGAGATGAGCAGTTCTTC. Its translation: CASSYSSGGRDEQFF.

The rearrangement uses TRBV6-5 and TRBJ2-3; D not certain. This CDR3 region has 14 residues. V was shortened by 0 bases and J by 2 bases, with 6 bases between the two germline ends. Germline CDR1 MNHEY, CDR2 SVGAGI. This CDR3 reads CASSYSAFTDTQYF. The CDR3 bases are TGTGCCAGCAGTTACTCGGCATTCACAGATACGCAGTATTTT.

This chain links TRBV6-5 with TRBJ1-4; TRBD1 aligns across 7 bases. In germline, CDR1 is MNHEY, CDR2 SVGAGI. V was pared by 8 bases and J by 4 bases, with 1 base of the junction left unmatched. The CDR3 has 12 amino acids. DNA of the CDR3: TGTGCCAGCGGGGACAGTAATGAAAAACTGTTTTTT. It is translated as CASGDSNEKLFF.

The rearrangement links TRBV9 to TRBJ2-7, with D unclear. This CDR3 contains 15 residues. V lost 2 bases and J lost 5, with 17 bases in between. Germline V gives CDR1 SGDLS, CDR2 YYNGEE. The CDR3 DNA sequence: TGTGCCAGCAGCGTGTGGAGTTCTCCAAGCCACGAGCAGTACTTC. Protein product: CASSVWSSPSHEQYF.

J is TRBJ1-2 and V is TRBV2; 8 bases agree with TRBD1. The CDR3 is made up of 17 amino acids. The germline V gene encodes CDR1 SNHLY and CDR2 FYNNEI. J gave up 8 bases and V 5 bases, and 19 bases lay outside the gene matches. The CDR3 DNA follows: TGTGCCAGCAGTCGGATCCGGGAAATGGACAGGGTGGACGGCTACACCTTC. Its protein is CASSRIREMDRVDGYTF.

The chain employs TRBV28 and TRBJ2-3; the match to TRBD2 covers 8 bases. Germline V gene sequence: CDR1 MDHEN, CDR2 SYDVKM. V dropped 8 bases and J dropped 0; count of bases not matched to a gene: 4. This CDR3 has 14 residues. CDR3 amino acids: CASSGGTSTDTQYF. Written as DNA, the CDR3 is TGTGCCAGCTCGGGGGGGACAAGCACAGATACGCAGTATTTT.

The J gene is TRBJ2-7, the V gene TRBV7-3, with D perhaps TRBD1 (6 bases). Germline V CDR1 and CDR2: SGHTA, FQGTGA. This CDR3 spans 15 amino acids. Between the trimmed V and J ends, which lost 2 bases and 2 bases, there was a span of 13 bases. The CDR3 sequence: CASSLGAGETYEQYF. Written as DNA, the CDR3 is TGTGCCAGCAGCTTAGGGGCAGGGGAGACCTACGAGCAGTACTTC. Supplemented by reference TRBV7-3 and TRBJ2-7, the full variable domain reads GAGVSQTPSNKVTEKGKYVELRCDPISGHTALYWYRQSLGQGPEFLIYFQGTGAADDSGLPNDRFFAVRPEGSVSTLKIQRTERGDSAVYLCASSLGAGETYEQYFGPGTRLTVT.

This chain joins TRBV19 and TRBJ1-5, with D unresolved. Trimming took off 7 bases at V and 1 base at J, with 5 bases between the two ends. The length of the CDR3 is 12 residues. In germline, CDR1 is LNHDA, CDR2 SQIVND (reference sequence). The DNA of the CDR3 is TGTGCCAGTACACAGAGCAATCAGCCCCAGCATTTT. Encoded protein: CASTQSNQPQHF. Full variable domain (outside the CDR3, taken from reference TRBV19 and TRBJ1-5): DGGITQSPKYLFRKEGQNVTLSCEQNLNHDAMYWYRQDPGQGLRLIYYSQIVNDFQKGDIAEGYSVSREKKESFPLTVTSAQKNPTAFYLCASTQSNQPQHFGDGTRLSIL.

This rearrangement joins TRBV10-1 to TRBJ2-3; 11 nucleotides line up with TRBD2. The V segment lost 5 bases and the J segment 2 bases; nucleotides outside the gene matches: 15. CDR3 length equals 19 residues. The germline V gene has CDR1 WNHNN and CDR2 SYGVQD (reference sequence). The CDR3 DNA reads as TGCGCCAGCAGTTTATACGGGACTAGCGGACCAACCAACACAGATACGCAGTATTTT. Its protein is CASSLYGTSGPTNTDTQYF.

The chain has TRBV19 and TRBJ2-5; D possibly corresponds to TRBD2 (6 bases). Per the germline V gene, CDR1 is LNHDA and CDR2 is SQIVND (reference sequence). The germline V and J ends were trimmed by 8 bases and 1 base, with 8 bases remaining between them. The CDR3 spans 12 residues. The CDR3 spells CASGRGQETQYF. DNA of the CDR3: TGTGCCAGTGGGCGGGGCCAAGAGACCCAGTACTTC.